This T cell receptor beta chain comes out of a study of neurological immune-mediated disorders. This clonotype occurred many times. The antigen is unknown. As for the cDNA, it was generated by 5'RACE with 10-nucleotide random UMIs. Over 180 million TCR-beta sequences (from 15-18 subjects) were yielded by each sequencing run. One entry per CDR3 protein, called by TCRdb with MiXCR from the 5' RACE reads. The sample shows some 16,000 distinct CDR3 sequences, about 15% of them seen only once. The germline V and J ends were trimmed by 5 bases and 5 bases, with 20 bases remaining between them. Per the germline V gene, CDR1 is SGHKS and CDR2 is YYEKEE (reference sequence). The CDR3 runs 15 residues. Overall study results and limits: Patients with HTLV-1-associated myelopathy showed the most TCR clonal expansion. Those with multiple sclerosis showed the least, falling below healthy controls. Private repertoires in all groups were suggested by the finding that expanded clones across subjects shared no CDR3 amino acid sequences.

The chain couples TRBV5-5 to TRBJ2-7; unclear D gene. The receptor's source is a man aged 60 to 75 with HTLV-1-associated myelopathy (HAM/TSP). Source material: PBMCs. The CDR3 nucleotides read TGTGCCAGCAGTACGCGGAGCCCCCGAACAAACGAGCAGTACTTC. It codes for CASSTRSPRTNEQYF.